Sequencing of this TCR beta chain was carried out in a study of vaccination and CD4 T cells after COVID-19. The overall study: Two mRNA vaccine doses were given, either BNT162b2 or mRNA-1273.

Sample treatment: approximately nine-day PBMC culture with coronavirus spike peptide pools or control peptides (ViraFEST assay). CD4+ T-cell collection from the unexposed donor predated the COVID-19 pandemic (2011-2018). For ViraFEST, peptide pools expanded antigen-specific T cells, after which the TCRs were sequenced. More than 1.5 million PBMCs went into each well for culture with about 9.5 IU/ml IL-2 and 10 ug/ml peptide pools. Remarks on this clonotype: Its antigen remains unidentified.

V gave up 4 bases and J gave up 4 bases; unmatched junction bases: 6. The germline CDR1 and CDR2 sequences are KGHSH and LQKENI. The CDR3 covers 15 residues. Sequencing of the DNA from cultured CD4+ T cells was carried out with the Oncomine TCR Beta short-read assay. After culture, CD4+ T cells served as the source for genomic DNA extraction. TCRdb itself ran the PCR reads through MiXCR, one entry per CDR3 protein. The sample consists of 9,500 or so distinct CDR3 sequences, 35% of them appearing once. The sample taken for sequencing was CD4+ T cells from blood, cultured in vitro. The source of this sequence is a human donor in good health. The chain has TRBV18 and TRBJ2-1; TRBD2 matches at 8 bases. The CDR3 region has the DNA TGTGCCAGCTCACGTGGAATAGCGGGATACAATGAGCAGTTCTTC. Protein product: CASSRGIAGYNEQFF.